One T cell receptor beta chain is described in this entry. The target antigen is unknown. These data belong to a study of tumor-infiltrating lymphocytes in localized non-small cell lung cancer. Germline V gene lookup returns CDR1 SGHAT and CDR2 FQNNGV. The CDR3 spans 16 residues. V trimming: 3 bases; J trimming: 5 bases; junction bases outside the gene matches: 7. Study observations and caveats: No link was found between tumor T-cell fraction and recurrence-free survival. Different pieces of the same tissue were used for each assay. Compared with uninvolved lung, tumors showed higher T cell infiltration by TCRbeta sequencing.

Measured with immunoSEQ multiplex PCR; TCRdb has only the in-frame clones, and not every one. The sample lists roughly 14,000 clones, about 77% occurring once. The sequencing sample was made of lung tumor tissue. This clonotype originated in a human donor with non-small cell lung cancer. The chain combines TRBV11-2 with TRBJ2-2, with TRBD2 identical over 9 bases. CDR3 nucleotide sequence: TGTGCCAGCAGCTTTTTAGCGGGAGTGAGGACCGGGGAGCTGTTTTTT. It specifies CASSFLAGVRTGELFF.